This TCR beta chain comes out of a study of beta chain features in type 1 diabetes. Overall study context: Regarding age, gender and cell yields, patients proved similar to healthy donors.

Central memory, naive, regulatory and stem cell-like memory CD4+ cells were sorted by CD45RO/CCR7/CD25/CD127/CD95/CD27. This clone was recorded only once. Its antigen is currently unknown. The study, taken as a whole, reports: In every one of the four CD4+ subsets, TCRB CDR3s were moderately but significantly shorter in Type 1 diabetes patients. Patients and controls would be equally affected if PCR favored shorter templates. A potential influence of HLA type upon TCRB rearrangement remained unresolved herein.

This CDR3 comprises 16 residues. The V end was cut by 3 bases, the J end by 2 bases, with 14 bases between. Looked up from germline, CDR1 is KGHSH and CDR2 is LQKENI. Reverse transcription of all isolated RNA meant that expressed TCRB transcripts were sequenced. Libraries were prepared by immunoSEQ multiplex PCR; TCRdb keeps only in-frame clonotypes and omits some of them. Altogether about 650,000 clones are present, 12% being singletons, with the ten largest covering roughly 0.12%. The chain uses TRBV18 and TRBJ1-5, with D uncertain. This sequence was found in a man aged 30 to 39 with type 1 diabetes. The specimen was naive CD4+ T cells from blood. This chain's CDR3 is CASSPSGLAGNQPQHF. CDR3 coding DNA: TGTGCCAGCTCACCTTCAGGTCTGGCGGGCAATCAGCCCCAGCATTTT. Based on the CDR3 plus reference TRBV18 and TRBJ1-5, the full variable domain is NAGVMQNPRHLVRRRGQEARLRCSPMKGHSHVYWYRQLPEEGLKFMVYLQKENIIDESGMPKERFSAEFPKEGPSILRIQQVVRGDSAAYFCASSPSGLAGNQPQHFGDGTRLSIL.